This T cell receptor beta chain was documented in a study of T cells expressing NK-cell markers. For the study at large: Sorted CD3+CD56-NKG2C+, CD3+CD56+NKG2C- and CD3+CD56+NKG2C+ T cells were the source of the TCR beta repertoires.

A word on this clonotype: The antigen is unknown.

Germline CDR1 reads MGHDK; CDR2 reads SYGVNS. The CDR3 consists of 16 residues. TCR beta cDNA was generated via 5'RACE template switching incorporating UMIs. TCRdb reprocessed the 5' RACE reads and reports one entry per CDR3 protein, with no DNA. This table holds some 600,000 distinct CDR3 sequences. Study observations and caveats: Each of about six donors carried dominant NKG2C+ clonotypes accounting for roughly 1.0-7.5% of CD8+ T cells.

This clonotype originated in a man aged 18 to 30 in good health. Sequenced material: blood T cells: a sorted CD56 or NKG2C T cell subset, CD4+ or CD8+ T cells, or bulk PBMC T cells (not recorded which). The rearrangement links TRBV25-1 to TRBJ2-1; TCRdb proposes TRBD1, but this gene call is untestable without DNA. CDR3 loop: CASIPRSDLGTNEQFF.